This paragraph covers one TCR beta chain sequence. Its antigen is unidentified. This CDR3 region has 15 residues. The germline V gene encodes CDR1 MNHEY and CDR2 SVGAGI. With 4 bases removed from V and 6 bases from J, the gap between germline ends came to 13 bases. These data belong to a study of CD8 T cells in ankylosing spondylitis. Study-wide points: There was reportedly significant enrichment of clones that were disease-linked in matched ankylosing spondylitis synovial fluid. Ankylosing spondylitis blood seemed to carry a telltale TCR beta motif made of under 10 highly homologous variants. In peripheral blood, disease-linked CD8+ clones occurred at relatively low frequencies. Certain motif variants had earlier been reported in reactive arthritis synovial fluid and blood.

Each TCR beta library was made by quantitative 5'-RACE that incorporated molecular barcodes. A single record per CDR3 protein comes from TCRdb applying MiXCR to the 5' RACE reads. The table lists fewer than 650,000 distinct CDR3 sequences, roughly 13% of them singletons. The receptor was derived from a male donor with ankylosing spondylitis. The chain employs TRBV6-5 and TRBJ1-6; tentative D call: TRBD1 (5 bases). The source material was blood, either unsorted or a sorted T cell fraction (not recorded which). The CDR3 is CASSSRGLGNSPLHF. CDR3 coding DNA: TGTGCCAGCAGTTCCCGGGGCCTCGGTAATTCACCCCTCCACTTT.